This T cell receptor (beta chain) was recovered during a study of control samples from healthy donors and cancer patients (dated by TCRdb to 2020 to 2022). Comment on this clone: The antigen it binds to is not known. No much larger clone is present one base from it, and per-base qualities are unavailable.

Library creation used the immunoSEQ multiplex PCR assay. In TCRdb, the immuneACCESS table is reduced to in-frame sequences with V and J assigned. These tables do not hold every clone; where another copy was compared, an unresolved V gene accounts for under half, and the others remain unexplained. This sample has about 200,000 clones in its table, and around 93% of those were observed once. Of the sample, 1.5% to 2% falls within the top ten clones. Specimen: blood. This sequence originates from a man aged 30 to 39 in good health.

The CDR3 is CASSLDSGIYEQYF. The nucleotide sequence is given as TGTGCCAGCAGCTTGGACAGCGGTATTTACGAGCAGTACTTC. The chain is assembled from TRBV5-5 and TRBJ2-7; the D region possibly corresponds to TRBD2 (5 bases align). The CDR1 and CDR2 encoded by the germline V gene (reference sequence) are SGHKS and YYEKEE. The junction shows trimming of 0 bases on V and 4 bases on J, plus 11 bases between the germline ends. The CDR3 numbers 14 residues from cysteine through phenylalanine. Only the CDR3 DNA stays, 42 bases, in frame from base 1.